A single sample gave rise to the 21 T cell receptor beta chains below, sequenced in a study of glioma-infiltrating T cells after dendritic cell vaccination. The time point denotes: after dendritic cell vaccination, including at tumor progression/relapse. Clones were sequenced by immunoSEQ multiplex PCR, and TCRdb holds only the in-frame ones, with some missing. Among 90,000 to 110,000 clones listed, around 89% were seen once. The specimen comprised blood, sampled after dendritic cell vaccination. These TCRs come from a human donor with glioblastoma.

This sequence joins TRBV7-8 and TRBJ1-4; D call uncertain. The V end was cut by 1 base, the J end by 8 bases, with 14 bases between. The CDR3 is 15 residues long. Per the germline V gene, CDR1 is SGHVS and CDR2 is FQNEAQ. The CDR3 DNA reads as TGTGCCAGCAGCTTAGTGGTGGGCCGAGACGAAAAACTGTTTTTT. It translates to CASSLVVGRDEKLFF.

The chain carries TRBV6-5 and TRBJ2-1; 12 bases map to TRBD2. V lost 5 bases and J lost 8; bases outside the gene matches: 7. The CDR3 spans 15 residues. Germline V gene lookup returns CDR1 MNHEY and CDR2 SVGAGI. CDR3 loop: CASSKTSGSSDEQFF. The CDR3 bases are TGTGCCAGCAGTAAGACTAGCGGGAGTTCGGATGAGCAGTTCTTC.

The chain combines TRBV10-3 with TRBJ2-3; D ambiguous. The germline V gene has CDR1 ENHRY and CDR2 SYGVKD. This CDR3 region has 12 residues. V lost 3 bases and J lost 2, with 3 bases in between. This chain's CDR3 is CAISDITDTQYF. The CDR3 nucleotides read TGTGCCATCAGTGATATCACAGATACGCAGTATTTT.

The chain's CDR3 is CASNGAGDTGELFF. For the CDR3, the DNA is TGTGCCAGCAATGGAGCAGGGGACACCGGGGAGCTGTTTTTT. The chain combines TRBV2 with TRBJ2-2, with a weak D call TRBD1 (6 bases). Germline-derived CDR1 and CDR2 are SNHLY and FYNNEI. The CDR3 loop spans 14 amino acids. Trimming stripped 7 bases from V and 3 bases from J, with 12 bases between.

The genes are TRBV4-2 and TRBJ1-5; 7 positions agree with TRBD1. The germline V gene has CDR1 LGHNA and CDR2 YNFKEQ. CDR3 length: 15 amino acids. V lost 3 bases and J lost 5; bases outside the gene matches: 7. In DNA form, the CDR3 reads TGTGCCAGCAGCCATCAAGCTACAGGGGATCAGCCCCAGCATTTT. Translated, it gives CASSHQATGDQPQHF.

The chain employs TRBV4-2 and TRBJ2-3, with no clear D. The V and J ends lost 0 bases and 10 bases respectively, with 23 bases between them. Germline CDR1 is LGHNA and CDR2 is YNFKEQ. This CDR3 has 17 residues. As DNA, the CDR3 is TGTGCCAGCAGCCAAGATCGGCTCCGCGAGGCCCAGACGGCGCAGTATTTT. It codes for CASSQDRLREAQTAQYF.

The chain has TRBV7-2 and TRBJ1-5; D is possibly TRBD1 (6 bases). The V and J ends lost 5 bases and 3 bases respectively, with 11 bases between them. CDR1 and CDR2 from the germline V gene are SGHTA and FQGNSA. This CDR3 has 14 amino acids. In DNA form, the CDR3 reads TGTGCCAGCAGCGAGGGGGGGTACAATCAGCCCCAGCATTTT. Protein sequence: CASSEGGYNQPQHF. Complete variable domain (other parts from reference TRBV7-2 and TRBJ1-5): GAGVSQSPSNKVTEKGKDVELRCDPISGHTALYWYRQSLGQGLEFLIYFQGNSAPDKSGLPSDRFSAERTGGSVSTLTIQRTQQEDSAVYLCASSEGGYNQPQHFGDGTRLSIL.

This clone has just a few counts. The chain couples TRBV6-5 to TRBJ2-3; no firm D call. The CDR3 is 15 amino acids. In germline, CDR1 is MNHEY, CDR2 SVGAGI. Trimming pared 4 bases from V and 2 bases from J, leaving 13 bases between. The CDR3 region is CASSSVEPVTDTQYF. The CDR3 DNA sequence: TGTGCCAGCAGTTCTGTAGAGCCGGTCACAGATACGCAGTATTTT.

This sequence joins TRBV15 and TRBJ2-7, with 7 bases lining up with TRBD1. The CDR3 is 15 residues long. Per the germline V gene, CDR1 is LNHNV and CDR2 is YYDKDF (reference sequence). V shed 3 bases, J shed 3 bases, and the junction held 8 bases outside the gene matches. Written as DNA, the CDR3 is TGTGCCACCAGCAGTGCCAGGGACAGAGGCTACGAGCAGTACTTC. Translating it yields CATSSARDRGYEQYF.

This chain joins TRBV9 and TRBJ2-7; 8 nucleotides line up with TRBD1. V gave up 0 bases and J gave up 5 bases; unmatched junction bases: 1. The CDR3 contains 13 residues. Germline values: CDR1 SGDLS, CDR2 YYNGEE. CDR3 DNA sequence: TGTGCCAGCAGCGTAGGGACAGGGAACGAGCAGTACTTC. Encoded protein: CASSVGTGNEQYF.

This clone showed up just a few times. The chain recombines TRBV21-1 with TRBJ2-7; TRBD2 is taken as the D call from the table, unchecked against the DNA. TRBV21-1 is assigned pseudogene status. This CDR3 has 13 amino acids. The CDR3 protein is CASSPVEVYEQYF. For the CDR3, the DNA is TGTGCCAGCAGCCCGGTGGAGGTCTACGAGCAGTACTTC.

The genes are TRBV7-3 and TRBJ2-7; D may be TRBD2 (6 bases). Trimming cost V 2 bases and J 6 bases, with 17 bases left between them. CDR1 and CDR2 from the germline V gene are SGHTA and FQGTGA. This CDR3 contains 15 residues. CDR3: CASSLYETSRSEQYF. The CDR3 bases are TGTGCCAGCAGCTTATACGAAACTAGCCGGAGCGAGCAGTACTTC.

CDR3 loop: CASFGGGSSYNSPLHF. For the CDR3, the DNA is TGTGCCAGCTTCGGTGGGGGGAGCTCCTATAATTCACCCCTCCACTTT. The rearrangement joins TRBV2 to TRBJ1-6; tentatively, D is TRBD1 (5 bases). The germline V gene has CDR1 SNHLY and CDR2 FYNNEI. The ends were cut back, 8 bases at V and 0 bases at J, with 14 bases in the middle. This CDR3 is built from 16 residues.

This chain's CDR3 is CASSQDKHYYQPQHF. Here the CDR3 DNA reads TGTGCCAGCAGCCAAGATAAACACTATTATCAGCCCCAGCATTTT. V and J are TRBV14 and TRBJ1-5; D not resolved. Per germline, CDR1 SGHDN and CDR2 FVKESK. Deletions cut 0 bases from V and 5 bases from J, with 11 bases between. CDR3 length: 15 amino acids.

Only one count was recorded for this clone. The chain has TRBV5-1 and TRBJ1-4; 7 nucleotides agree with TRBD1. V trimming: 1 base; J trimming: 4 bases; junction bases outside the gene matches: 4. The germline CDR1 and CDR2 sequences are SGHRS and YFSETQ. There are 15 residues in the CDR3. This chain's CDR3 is CASSLSGQINEKLFF. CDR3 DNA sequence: TGCGCCAGCAGCTTGTCGGGACAGATTAATGAAAAACTGTTTTTT.

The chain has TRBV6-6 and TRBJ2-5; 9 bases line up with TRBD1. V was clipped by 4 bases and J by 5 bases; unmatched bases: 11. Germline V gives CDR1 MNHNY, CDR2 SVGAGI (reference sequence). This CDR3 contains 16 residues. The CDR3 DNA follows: TGTGCCAGCAGTTCCTACGACAGGGGGGTTGAGGAGACCCAGTACTTC. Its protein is CASSSYDRGVEETQYF.

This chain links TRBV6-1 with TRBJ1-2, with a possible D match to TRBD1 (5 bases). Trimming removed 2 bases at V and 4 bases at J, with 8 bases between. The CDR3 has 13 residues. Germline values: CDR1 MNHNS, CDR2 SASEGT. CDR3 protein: CASSESGAYGYTF. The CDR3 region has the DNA TGTGCCAGCAGTGAATCTGGGGCCTATGGCTACACCTTC.

CDR3 sequence reads: CARETGMTYEQYF. CDR3 nucleotide sequence: TGTGCCAGGGAGACAGGAATGACCTACGAGCAGTACTTC. The rearrangement links TRBV19 to TRBJ2-7; maybe TRBD1 (6 bases). Germline CDR1 reads LNHDA; CDR2 reads SQIVND (reference sequence). With 9 bases removed from V and 2 bases from J, the gap between germline ends came to 14 bases. The CDR3 has 13 residues.

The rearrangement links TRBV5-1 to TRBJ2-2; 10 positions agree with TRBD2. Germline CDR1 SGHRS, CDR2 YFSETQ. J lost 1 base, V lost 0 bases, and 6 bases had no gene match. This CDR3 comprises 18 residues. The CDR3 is CASSLAPIAGGNTGELFF. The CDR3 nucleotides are TGCGCCAGCAGCTTGGCCCCGATAGCGGGGGGGAACACCGGGGAGCTGTTTTTT.

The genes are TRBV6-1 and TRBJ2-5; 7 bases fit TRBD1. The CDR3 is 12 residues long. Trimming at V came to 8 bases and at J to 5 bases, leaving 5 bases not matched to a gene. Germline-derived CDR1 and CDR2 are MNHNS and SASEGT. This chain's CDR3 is CASGRGRETQYF. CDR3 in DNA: TGTGCCAGCGGAAGGGGGCGGGAGACCCAGTACTTC.

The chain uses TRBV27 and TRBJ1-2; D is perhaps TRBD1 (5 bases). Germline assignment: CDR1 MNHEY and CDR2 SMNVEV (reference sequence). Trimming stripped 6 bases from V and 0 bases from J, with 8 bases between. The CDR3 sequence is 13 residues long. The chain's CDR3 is CASRRGANYGYTF. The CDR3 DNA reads TGTGCCAGCAGGCGGGGCGCTAACTATGGCTACACCTTC.